This T cell receptor (beta chain) was captured by sequencing in a study of low-dose radiotherapy and immunotherapy resistance in tumors. For the study at large: Treatment of Cohort 1 consisted of 0.5 Gy per fraction every 2 weeks, adding up to 6.5 Gy. Every two weeks patients got nivolumab 240 mg flat dose, plus ipilimumab 1 mg/kg every six weeks, intravenously. At a dose of 200 mg/m2, intravenous cyclophosphamide was given every two weeks, one day before radiation and immunotherapy.

V lost 0 bases and J 5 bases, leaving 14 bases between the germline ends. CDR1 and CDR2 (germline): MNHEY, SVGEGT. This CDR3 has 15 amino acids. Priming of first-strand cDNA relied on TRAV- and TRBV-specific primers (covering alpha and beta chains). TCR amplification used around 20 PCR cycles, a constant-region primer and a V-primer adapter. TCRdb re-called the reads through MiXCR, storing one row per CDR3 protein. The table includes some 39,000 distinct CDR3 sequences, roughly 28% detected once. As for time point: before trial treatment. Nivolumab, ipilimumab, aspirin, low-dose cyclophosphamide and low-dose radiotherapy were all administered to the donors.

This TCR was sampled from a male donor with gallbladder cancer. The gene calls are TRBV6-2 or TRBV6-3 and TRBJ2-7; either TRBD1 or TRBD2 may fit D (5 bases each). The sequenced sample was PBMCs, obtained before treatment. The CDR3, as DNA: TGTGCCAGCAGTTACTCCCCGGGTATGGGGGACGAGCAGTACTTC. Translating it yields CASSYSPGMGDEQYF.